This entry lists 20 T cell receptor beta chains sequenced from one sample in a study of blood T cell repertoires in COVID-19. The protocol was immunoSEQ multiplex PCR, while the TCRdb copy is restricted to in-frame clones and leaves out a portion. The sample lists over 300,000 clones; 90% were seen once. Sequenced sample: peripheral blood. These receptors came from a man between 18 and 35 years old with active or convalescent COVID-19.

The chain has TRBV2 and TRBJ1-5, with TRBD1 matching over 7 bases. V gave up 1 base and J gave up 6 bases; unmatched junction bases: 9. The CDR3 spans 16 residues. Germline V gives CDR1 SNHLY, CDR2 FYNNEI. The CDR3, as DNA: TGTGCCAGCAGTGAAGAAGGGGGCAGATTTGGTCAGCCCCAGCATTTT. Its protein product is CASSEEGGRFGQPQHF.

The V gene is TRBV28, the J gene TRBJ2-7; 12 bases line up with TRBD1. CDR1 MDHEN and CDR2 SYDVKM come from the germline V gene. The CDR3 has 15 residues. V was clipped by 6 bases and J by 6 bases; unmatched bases: 9. CDR3 in DNA: TGTGCCAGCAGCAACGGAGGGACAGGGGGCTTCGAGCAGTACTTC. It encodes CASSNGGTGGFEQYF.

This rearrangement joins TRBV19 to TRBJ2-7; 7 positions agree with TRBD2. The V and J ends lost 5 bases and 1 base, in that order; junction bases with no gene match: 8. The length of the CDR3 is 15 residues. CDR1 is LNHDA and CDR2 is SQIVND in the germline V gene (reference sequence). The CDR3 coding sequence is TGTGCCAGTAGTGAGCTGGGAGGGGAGTCCTACGAGCAGTACTTC. Encoded protein: CASSELGGESYEQYF. The full variable domain, with the rest looked up from reference TRBV19 and TRBJ2-7, is DGGITQSPKYLFRKEGQNVTLSCEQNLNHDAMYWYRQDPGQGLRLIYYSQIVNDFQKGDIAEGYSVSREKKESFPLTVTSAQKNPTAFYLCASSELGGESYEQYFGPGTRLTVT.

V usage is TRBV10-2 and J usage is TRBJ1-2; D might be TRBD1 (5 bases). There are 13 residues in the CDR3. The V gene's germline CDR1 is WSHSY and CDR2 SAAADI. The V end lost 5 bases, the J end lost 4 bases, and 11 bases lay between the germline ends. The CDR3 nucleotides are TGCGCCAGCAGTTTCTGGGGGGGCTATGGCTACACCTTC. It specifies CASSFWGGYGYTF.

The CDR3 DNA is TGCAGCGTTACGGACAGGGGATTGAACACTGAAGCTTTCTTT. This codes for CSVTDRGLNTEAFF. The J gene is TRBJ1-1, the V gene TRBV29-1; 9 nucleotides agree with TRBD1. The CDR3 is 14 residues long. CDR1 is SQVTM and CDR2 is ANQGSEA in the germline V gene. V was clipped by 5 bases and J by 0 bases; unmatched bases: 4.

This clone was found once. V and J are TRBV10-3 and TRBJ2-7; 10 nucleotides align to TRBD2. CDR3 length: 15 residues. Germline V gene sequence: CDR1 ENHRY, CDR2 SYGVKD. V dropped 5 bases and J dropped 0; count of bases not matched to a gene: 4. As DNA, the CDR3 is TGTGCCATCAGTCTAGCGGGGGAACCCTCCTACGAGCAGTACTTC. Translation: CAISLAGEPSYEQYF.

The rearrangement uses TRBV9 and TRBJ2-5; 11 bases fit TRBD2. Germline-derived CDR1 and CDR2 are SGDLS and YYNGEE. The CDR3 has 17 residues. With 0 bases clipped from V and 2 bases from J, the junction kept 6 bases outside the gene matches. In nucleotides, the CDR3 is TGTGCCAGCAGCGTAGCCCCTTTAGCGGGAGGGCAAGAGACCCAGTACTTC. Its protein product is CASSVAPLAGGQETQYF.

This clone appeared a few times. DNA of the CDR3: TGTGCCACCAGCAGAGATCTGGGGGCGAGCTATGGCTACACCTTC. This codes for CATSRDLGASYGYTF. V usage is TRBV15 and J usage is TRBJ1-2; tentative D call: TRBD1 (6 bases). The CDR3 sequence is 15 residues long. Germline V gene sequence: CDR1 LNHNV, CDR2 YYDKDF (reference sequence). V was pared by 0 bases and J by 4 bases, with 12 bases between.

The J gene is TRBJ2-5, the V gene TRBV11-2; tentative D call: TRBD2 (5 bases). Germline V gene data show CDR1 as SGHAT and CDR2 as FQNNGV. The CDR3 is made up of 14 amino acids. V was pared by 5 bases and J by 2 bases, with 12 bases between. CDR3 nucleotides: TGTGCCAGCAGCCACGCCTCGGGGCAAGAGACCCAGTACTTC. Translating it yields CASSHASGQETQYF.

The V and J genes are TRBV2 and TRBJ1-1, with D hard to call. Per the germline V gene, CDR1 is SNHLY and CDR2 is FYNNEI. The CDR3 loop spans 13 amino acids. V was cut by 6 bases and J by 5 bases, with 13 bases left in between. The CDR3 loop reads CASSRSRDTEAFF. In nucleotides, the CDR3 is TGTGCCAGCAGCCGTTCACGGGATACTGAAGCTTTCTTT.

V usage is TRBV10-3 and J usage is TRBJ2-2, with 7 bases identical to TRBD1. The V gene end was trimmed by 10 bases and the J gene end by 4 bases; junction bases not matched to a gene: 6. Germline values: CDR1 ENHRY, CDR2 SYGVKD. This CDR3 contains 13 residues. The CDR3 spells CATRQGSTGELFF. CDR3 sequence (DNA): TGTGCCACCCGACAGGGAAGCACCGGGGAGCTGTTTTTT.

The V call is TRBV5-4, the J call TRBJ2-7; 12 bases are shared with TRBD2. This CDR3 has 17 residues. The germline V gene encodes CDR1 SGHNT and CDR2 YYREEE (reference sequence). V trimming: 3 bases; J trimming: 0 bases; junction bases outside the gene matches: 7. CDR3: CASSSGTSGLSSYEQYF. Written as DNA, the CDR3 is TGTGCCAGCAGCTCCGGGACTAGCGGGCTTAGCTCCTACGAGCAGTACTTC.

V and J are TRBV5-6 and TRBJ1-2, with 8 nucleotides matching TRBD1. This CDR3 contains 14 residues. Per the germline V gene, CDR1 is SGHDT and CDR2 is YYEEEE. The V gene end was trimmed by 4 bases and the J gene end by 8 bases; junction bases not matched to a gene: 10. CDR3 region: CASSRTGPSRGYTF. DNA for the CDR3: TGTGCCAGCAGCCGGACAGGGCCCTCTAGGGGCTACACCTTC.

The rearrangement joins TRBV5-8 to TRBJ1-2; 8 nucleotides match TRBD1. Trimming cost V 3 bases and J 0 bases; bases outside gene matches: 4. CDR3 length equals 15 residues. Germline V gene sequence: CDR1 SGHTS, CDR2 YDEGEE. The CDR3 is CASSWGTGANYGYTF. CDR3 bases: TGTGCCAGCAGCTGGGGGACAGGCGCTAACTATGGCTACACCTTC.

This chain links TRBV16 with TRBJ2-1; 8 bases map to TRBD1. V lost 0 bases and J lost 1; bases outside the gene matches: 5. This CDR3 has 17 residues. Looked up from germline, CDR1 is KGHSY and CDR2 is FQNENV. The CDR3 coding sequence is TGTGCCAGCAGCCAATCACCCACAGGGGGGTCCTACAATGAGCAGTTCTTC. Translating it yields CASSQSPTGGSYNEQFF.

The chain couples TRBV28 to TRBJ1-1; D gene unclear. The CDR3 loop spans 13 amino acids. The V end lost 1 base, the J end lost 8 bases, and 11 bases lay between the germline ends. Germline-derived CDR1 and CDR2 are MDHEN and SYDVKM. The CDR3 region has the DNA TGTGCCAGCAGTTTATCGTCCAGATTGGAAGCTTTCTTT. Translation: CASSLSSRLEAFF.

The chain recombines TRBV7-8 with TRBJ1-2, with D hard to call. Germline V gene data show CDR1 as SGHVS and CDR2 as FQNEAQ. V was cut by 3 bases and J by 4 bases, with 12 bases left in between. This CDR3 has 14 residues. The CDR3 DNA sequence: TGTGCCAGCAGCTTTAGGGAGGTGGGCTATGGCTACACCTTC. It specifies CASSFREVGYGYTF.

This clone was observed a single time. The rearrangement joins TRBV11-2 to TRBJ1-2, with TRBD1 matching over 7 bases. J was trimmed by 0 bases and V by 8 bases; bases with no gene match: 6. The CDR3 sequence is 14 residues long. CDR1 and CDR2 (germline): SGHAT, FQNNGV. The DNA for the CDR3 is TGTGCCAGCGGAAGGGACAGAACTAACTATGGCTACACCTTC. This sequence encodes CASGRDRTNYGYTF.

This clone came up a few times. The gene calls are TRBV7-9 and TRBJ2-3, with 8 bases aligning to TRBD2. With 4 bases clipped from V and 2 bases from J, the junction kept 5 bases outside the gene matches. Germline V CDR1 and CDR2: SEHNR, FQNEAQ (reference sequence). The length of the CDR3 is 15 residues. The CDR3 nucleotides are TGTGCCAGCAGCTCACTAGCGGAGAACACAGATACGCAGTATTTT. This codes for CASSSLAENTDTQYF.

The chain is built from TRBV18 and TRBJ1-2; 10 bases match TRBD1. The CDR3 has 16 amino acids. CDR1 and CDR2 (germline): KGHSH, LQKENI. V gave up 2 bases and J gave up 8 bases; unmatched junction bases: 11. The CDR3 coding sequence is TGTGCCAGCTCACCAGGGACAGGGGCCCTGGGGAGAGGCTACACCTTC. It yields the protein CASSPGTGALGRGYTF.